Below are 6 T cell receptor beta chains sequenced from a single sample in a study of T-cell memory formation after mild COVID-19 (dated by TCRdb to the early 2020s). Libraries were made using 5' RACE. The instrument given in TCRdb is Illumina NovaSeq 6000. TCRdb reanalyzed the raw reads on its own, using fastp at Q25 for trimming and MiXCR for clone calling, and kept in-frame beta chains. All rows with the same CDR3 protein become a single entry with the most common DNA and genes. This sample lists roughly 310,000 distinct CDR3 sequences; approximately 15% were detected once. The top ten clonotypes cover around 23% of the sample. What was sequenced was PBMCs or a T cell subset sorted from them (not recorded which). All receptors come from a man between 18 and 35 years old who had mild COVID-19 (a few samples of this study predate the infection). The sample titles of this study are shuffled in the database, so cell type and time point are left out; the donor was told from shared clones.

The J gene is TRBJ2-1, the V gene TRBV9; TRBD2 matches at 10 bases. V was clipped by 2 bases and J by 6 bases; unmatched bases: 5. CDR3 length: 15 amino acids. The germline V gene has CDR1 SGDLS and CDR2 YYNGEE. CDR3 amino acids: CASSVQAGGPNEQFF. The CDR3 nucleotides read TGTGCCAGCAGCGTCCAAGCGGGGGGGCCCAATGAGCAGTTCTTC.

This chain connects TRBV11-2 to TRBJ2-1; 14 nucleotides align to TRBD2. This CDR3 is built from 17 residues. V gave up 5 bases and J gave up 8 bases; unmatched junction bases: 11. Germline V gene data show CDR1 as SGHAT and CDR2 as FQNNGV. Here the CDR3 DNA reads TGTGCCAGCAGCGCTCGACTAGCGGGGGGGCCGCTACATGAGCAGTTCTTC. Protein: CASSARLAGGPLHEQFF.

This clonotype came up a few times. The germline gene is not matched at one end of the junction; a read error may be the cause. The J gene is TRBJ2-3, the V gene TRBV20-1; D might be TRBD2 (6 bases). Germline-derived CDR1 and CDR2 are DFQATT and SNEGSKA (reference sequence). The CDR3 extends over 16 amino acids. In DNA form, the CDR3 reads TGCAGCGCTAGGGGTCTCGCGGGGCGATTCACAGATACGCAGTATTTT. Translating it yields CSARGLAGRFTDTQYF.

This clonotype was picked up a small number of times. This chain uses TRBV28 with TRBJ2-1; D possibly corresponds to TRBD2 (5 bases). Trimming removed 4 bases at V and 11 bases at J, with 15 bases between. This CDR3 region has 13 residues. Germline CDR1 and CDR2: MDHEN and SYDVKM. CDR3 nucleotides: TGTGCCAGCAGTTCCATCAGGACGGGGAAGCAGTTCTTC. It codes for CASSSIRTGKQFF.

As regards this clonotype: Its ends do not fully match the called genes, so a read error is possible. CDR3 amino acids: CASSHSRVHTATQYF. CDR3 nucleotides: TGTGCCAGCAGCCACTCCAGGGTACACACAGCTACGCAGTATTTT. The V gene is TRBV11-2, the J gene TRBJ2-3, with D perhaps TRBD1 (5 bases). Germline values: CDR1 SGHAT, CDR2 FQNNGV. The CDR3 is made up of 15 amino acids. The full variable domain, with the rest looked up from reference TRBV11-2 and TRBJ2-3, is EAGVAQSPRYKIIEKRQSVAFWCNPISGHATLYWYQQILGQGPKLLIQFQNNGVVDDSQLPKDRFSAERLKGVDSTLKIQPAKLEDSAVYLCASSHSRVHTATQYFGPGTRLTVL.

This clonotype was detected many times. DNA for the CDR3: TGTGCCAGCAGCCAAGAACGTAGCGGGGAAAACATTCAGTACTTC. This translates into CASSQERSGENIQYF. The genes are TRBV3-1 and TRBJ2-4; 8 nucleotides agree with TRBD2. Trimming at V came to 0 bases and at J to 5 bases, leaving 3 bases not matched to a gene. The CDR3 runs to 15 residues. Germline V gene sequence: CDR1 LGHDT, CDR2 YNNKEL (reference sequence). Full variable domain (outside the CDR3, taken from reference TRBV3-1 and TRBJ2-4): DTAVSQTPKYLVTQMGNDKSIKCEQNLGHDTMYWYKQDSKKFLKIMFSYNNKELIINETVPNRFSPKSPDKAHLNLHINSLELGDSAVYFCASSQERSGENIQYFGAGTRLSVL.